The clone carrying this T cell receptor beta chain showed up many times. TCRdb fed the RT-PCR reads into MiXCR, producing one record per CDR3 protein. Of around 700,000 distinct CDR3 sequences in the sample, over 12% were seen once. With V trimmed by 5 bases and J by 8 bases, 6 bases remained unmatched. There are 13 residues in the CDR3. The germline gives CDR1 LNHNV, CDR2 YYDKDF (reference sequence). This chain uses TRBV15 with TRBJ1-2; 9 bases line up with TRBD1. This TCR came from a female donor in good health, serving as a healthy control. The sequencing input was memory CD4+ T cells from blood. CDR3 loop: CATSLRQGGGYTF. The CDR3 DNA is TGTGCCACCAGCTTACGACAGGGGGGCGGCTACACCTTC.